Each of the 5 T cell receptor beta chains below was sequenced from the same sample in a study of siplizumab effects on memory and regulatory T cells. TCRdb keeps only in-frame clones here, not all; method: immunoSEQ multiplex PCR. The sample holds about 40,000 clones, around 92% seen once. Sequencing input: naive CD4+ T cells sorted from blood. The receptor source for this set is a human donor in good health.

The chain employs TRBV5-1 and TRBJ2-3; 14 bases match TRBD2. CDR1 is SGHRS and CDR2 is YFSETQ in the germline V gene. The CDR3 is made up of 16 amino acids. V shed 3 bases and J 6 bases; nucleotides not matched to a gene: 6. The CDR3 DNA reads as TGCGCCAGCAGCTCAGGGACTAGCGGGGGTTGGGATACGCAGTATTTT. Its translation is CASSSGTSGGWDTQYF.

CDR3 DNA: TGTGCCAGCAGTGGAGACAGGTACTCCTACGAGCAGTACTTC. Its protein is CASSGDRYSYEQYF. J is TRBJ2-5 and V is TRBV2; possibly TRBD1 for D (6 bases). The DNA end favors TRBJ2-7, so the J call may be wrong. The CDR3 consists of 14 residues. Germline V lookup: CDR1 SNHLY, CDR2 FYNNEI.

This clone appeared a single time. CDR3 nucleotides: TGTGCCAGCAGCCTCATCGGGCCGTCTAACTATGGCTACACCTTC. Amino acids: CASSLIGPSNYGYTF. The rearrangement links TRBV6-1 to TRBJ1-2; D not resolved. V dropped 6 bases and J dropped 0 bases, with 14 bases sitting between them. There are 15 residues in the CDR3. Germline V CDR1 and CDR2: MNHNS, SASEGT.

This clone was observed a handful of times. The DNA of the CDR3 is TGTGCCAGCAGTGACGAGACTGTGAATCAGCCCCAGCATTTT. Translating it yields CASSDETVNQPQHF. This chain links TRBV2 with TRBJ1-5; D call uncertain. Per the germline V gene, CDR1 is SNHLY and CDR2 is FYNNEI. The CDR3 is 14 amino acids. Trimming removed 3 bases from V and 4 bases from J, with 10 bases in between.

V usage is TRBV6-5 and J usage is TRBJ1-3; D is unresolved. The V end lost 6 bases, the J end lost 0 bases, and 9 bases lay between the germline ends. The germline V gene encodes CDR1 MNHEY and CDR2 SVGAGI. This CDR3 region has 14 residues. CDR3 residues: CASRIGGSGNTIYF. As DNA, the CDR3 is TGTGCCAGCAGAATAGGAGGCTCTGGAAACACCATATATTTT.